Each of the 27 T cell receptor beta chains below was sequenced from the same sample in a study of beta chain features in type 1 diabetes. Every bit of the isolated RNA underwent reverse transcription, so sequencing read expressed TCRB transcripts. Here immunoSEQ multiplex PCR was the method, and the copy in TCRdb shows in-frame clones only, minus some. The profile shows about 210,000 clones, 9.5% to 13% of them singletons. Input material: central memory CD4+ T cells from blood. The receptors originated from a man younger than 35 in good health.

V and J are TRBV7-8 and TRBJ2-7; 9 bases fit TRBD2. The CDR3 runs to 16 residues. Per germline, CDR1 SGHVS and CDR2 FQNEAQ. V lost 1 base, J lost 0 bases, and 4 bases stayed unmatched. The CDR3 coding sequence is TGTGCCAGCAGCTTAGAGGGACTAGCTCCCTCCTACGAGCAGTACTTC. Its translation: CASSLEGLAPSYEQYF. Full variable domain (outside the CDR3, taken from reference TRBV7-8 and TRBJ2-7): GAGVSQSPRYKVAKRGQDVALRCDPISGHVSLFWYQQALGQGPEFLTYFQNEAQLDKSGLPSDRFFAERPEGSVSTLKIQRTQQEDSAVYLCASSLEGLAPSYEQYFGPGTRLTVT.

The chain links TRBV7-2 to TRBJ2-1; 7 nucleotides match TRBD2. Germline V gives CDR1 SGHTA, CDR2 FQGNSA. The CDR3 extends over 14 amino acids. With 5 bases clipped from V and 2 bases from J, the junction kept 3 bases outside the gene matches. CDR3 DNA sequence: TGTGCCAGCAGCCAAGGACTAGCCTACAATGAGCAGTTCTTC. Translating gives CASSQGLAYNEQFF. The variable domain in full, with the rest retrieved from reference TRBV7-2 and TRBJ2-1, is GAGVSQSPSNKVTEKGKDVELRCDPISGHTALYWYRQSLGQGLEFLIYFQGNSAPDKSGLPSDRFSAERTGGSVSTLTIQRTQQEDSAVYLCASSQGLAYNEQFFGPGTRLTVL.

This clone was recorded many times. Written as DNA, the CDR3 is TGTGCCTGGAGTCGGCGGGAGCAAGAGACCCAGTACTTC. Translating gives CAWSRREQETQYF. The chain has TRBV30 and TRBJ2-5; 7 bases are a match to TRBD2. V was clipped by 2 bases and J by 2 bases; unmatched bases: 2. Germline V gives CDR1 GTSNPN, CDR2 SVGIG (reference sequence). There are 13 residues in the CDR3.

This clone was counted only a few times. V gene TRBV7-2 combines with J gene TRBJ2-5; D may be TRBD2 (6 bases). The CDR3 has 14 residues. Trimming took off 6 bases at V and 4 bases at J, with 15 bases between the two ends. Germline values: CDR1 SGHTA, CDR2 FQGNSA. As DNA, the CDR3 is TGTGCCAGCAGTTCGGCTAGCGAAGGAGAGACCCAGTACTTC. Translating it yields CASSSASEGETQYF. Supplemented by reference TRBV7-2 and TRBJ2-5, the full variable domain reads GAGVSQSPSNKVTEKGKDVELRCDPISGHTALYWYRQSLGQGLEFLIYFQGNSAPDKSGLPSDRFSAERTGGSVSTLTIQRTQQEDSAVYLCASSSASEGETQYFGPGTRLLVL.

The rearrangement links TRBV4-1 to TRBJ2-7; no clear D gene. This CDR3 has 16 amino acids. V was pared by 5 bases and J by 2 bases, with 19 bases between. Germline V gives CDR1 MGHRA, CDR2 YSYEKL. The CDR3 here is CASSEAPRPFAYEQYF. Here the CDR3 DNA reads TGCGCCAGCAGCGAGGCACCTCGCCCATTTGCCTACGAGCAGTACTTC.

This clone was picked up a small number of times. The V gene is TRBV18, the J gene TRBJ1-2, with 9 bases aligning to TRBD1. The CDR3 is made up of 14 amino acids. The germline gives CDR1 KGHSH, CDR2 LQKENI. With V trimmed by 5 bases and J by 4 bases, 5 bases remained unmatched. The CDR3 loop reads CASSAGQGSYGYTF. CDR3 nucleotide sequence: TGTGCCAGCTCAGCTGGACAGGGGAGCTATGGCTACACCTTC.

This clone was detected a few times. V usage is TRBV9 and J usage is TRBJ2-5; D remains unclear. The germline V gene has CDR1 SGDLS and CDR2 YYNGEE. Trimming took 2 bases from V and 4 from J, leaving 9 bases between them. This CDR3 region has 13 residues. CDR3 nucleotide sequence: TGTGCCAGCAGCGTTTCCAGTTCAGAGACCCAGTACTTC. Protein: CASSVSSSETQYF.

The rearrangement joins TRBV7-2 to TRBJ2-5; TRBD2 matches at 7 bases. Germline-derived CDR1 and CDR2 are SGHTA and FQGNSA. This CDR3 has 13 amino acids. The V and J ends lost 5 bases and 3 bases, in that order; junction bases with no gene match: 3. The CDR3 reads CASSRGLEETQYF. CDR3 DNA sequence: TGTGCCAGCAGCCGAGGACTAGAAGAGACCCAGTACTTC. Based on the CDR3 plus reference TRBV7-2 and TRBJ2-5, the full variable domain is GAGVSQSPSNKVTEKGKDVELRCDPISGHTALYWYRQSLGQGLEFLIYFQGNSAPDKSGLPSDRFSAERTGGSVSTLTIQRTQQEDSAVYLCASSRGLEETQYFGPGTRLLVL.

The V gene is TRBV7-8, the J gene TRBJ2-3; 7 bases align to TRBD2. Trimming cost V 11 bases and J 0 bases; bases outside gene matches: 8. Germline assignment: CDR1 SGHVS and CDR2 FQNEAQ. CDR3 length equals 14 residues. CDR3 sequence reads: CAGAFSGSTDTQYF. CDR3 DNA sequence: TGTGCCGGAGCCTTTAGCGGGAGCACAGATACGCAGTATTTT.

This clone occurred a few times. The rearrangement uses TRBV5-1 and TRBJ1-1, with a possible D match to TRBD1 (5 bases). Germline CDR1 SGHRS, CDR2 YFSETQ. V lost 5 bases and J lost 1, with 6 bases in between. CDR3 length equals 12 residues. CDR3 sequence (DNA): TGCGCCAGCAGGGACAAGAACACTGAAGCTTTCTTT. It is translated as CASRDKNTEAFF.

This clone has only a few counts. The J gene is TRBJ2-1, the V gene TRBV21-1; no check of the table's D call, TRBD2, against the DNA was made. TRBV21-1 is deemed a pseudogene. The CDR3 covers 16 residues. The CDR3 bases are TGTGCCAGCGGCAAAGTTACTAGCGGGAGTGGAAGTGAGCAGTTCTTC. Translating gives CASGKVTSGSGSEQFF.

This chain joins TRBV9 and TRBJ2-5, with TRBD2 as a possible D gene (5 bases). The last part of the DNA fits TRBJ2-7 better; the J call may be wrong. CDR3 length: 14 residues. Per germline, CDR1 SGDLS and CDR2 YYNGEE. For the CDR3, the DNA is TGTGCCAGCAGCCCCCGACTATCGTCCTACGAGCAGTACTTC. The encoded protein is CASSPRLSSYEQYF.

This clone was found a few times. V usage is TRBV5-1 and J usage is TRBJ2-5; 8 positions match TRBD1. CDR3 length: 14 residues. In germline, CDR1 is SGHRS, CDR2 YFSETQ. Unmatched junction bases numbered 2, after V lost 3 bases and J lost 1 base. CDR3 sequence reads: CASSWDRPQETQYF. The CDR3 bases are TGCGCCAGCAGCTGGGACAGGCCCCAAGAGACCCAGTACTTC.

The rearrangement uses TRBV6-5 and TRBJ1-2, with TRBD1 as a possible D gene (5 bases). This CDR3 has 15 amino acids. Per the germline V gene, CDR1 is MNHEY and CDR2 is SVGAGI. V lost 2 bases to trimming and J lost 3 bases, with 13 bases between them. The CDR3 sequence is CASSYREGSDYGYTF. The CDR3 nucleotides are TGTGCCAGCAGTTACCGTGAGGGGTCAGACTATGGCTACACCTTC.

There are a few counts of this clone. The V and J genes are TRBV11-1 and TRBJ2-3; D is perhaps TRBD1 (6 bases). V gave up 3 bases and J gave up 2 bases, with 9 bases separating them. Germline V gives CDR1 SGHAT, CDR2 FQDESV (reference sequence). The CDR3 runs to 14 residues. The CDR3: CASSLKGVTDTQYF. CDR3 DNA sequence: TGTGCCAGCAGCTTGAAGGGGGTCACAGATACGCAGTATTTT. The whole variable domain, filled in from reference TRBV11-1 and TRBJ2-3, reads EAEVAQSPRYKITEKSQAVAFWCDPISGHATLYWYRQILGQGPELLVQFQDESVVDDSQLPKDRFSAERLKGVDSTLKIQPAELGDSAMYLCASSLKGVTDTQYFGPGTRLTVL.

This clone has just one count. The genes are TRBV18 and TRBJ1-2, with 9 bases fitting TRBD1. This CDR3 comprises 16 residues. J gave up 0 bases and V 3 bases, and 5 bases lay outside the gene matches. Per germline, CDR1 KGHSH and CDR2 LQKENI. CDR3 sequence reads: CASSPGTGSANYGYTF. In nucleotides, the CDR3 is TGTGCCAGCTCACCGGGGACAGGGTCAGCTAACTATGGCTACACCTTC.

This clone came up a few times. The J gene is TRBJ2-1, the V gene TRBV14; 7 positions agree with TRBD2. J gave up 4 bases and V 4 bases, and 13 bases lay outside the gene matches. Germline CDR1 is SGHDN and CDR2 is FVKESK. The CDR3 contains 17 residues. The CDR3 coding sequence is TGTGCCAGCAGCCCTCCTAGCGGCCATAAAGCGTACAATGAGCAGTTCTTC. Encoded protein: CASSPPSGHKAYNEQFF.

V is TRBV27 and J is TRBJ2-2, with unresolved D. Trimming took off 5 bases at V and 1 base at J, with 8 bases between the two ends. Germline V gives CDR1 MNHEY, CDR2 SMNVEV (reference sequence). This CDR3 spans 14 amino acids. The CDR3 here is CASSTYRNTGELFF. The CDR3 DNA reads TGTGCCAGCAGTACTTACAGGAACACCGGGGAGCTGTTTTTT.

The chain carries TRBV30 and TRBJ2-3, with 8 positions matching TRBD2. The germline V gene encodes CDR1 GTSNPN and CDR2 SVGIG (reference sequence). The CDR3 consists of 15 residues. After removal of 2 bases from V and 2 bases from J, the junction contained 6 bases not matched to a gene. The CDR3 sequence is CAWSPLAGPTDTQYF. CDR3 sequence (DNA): TGTGCCTGGAGTCCATTAGCGGGACCCACAGATACGCAGTATTTT.

The chain links TRBV5-6 to TRBJ1-1; no clear D gene. Trimming left V 3 bases short and J 4 bases short, with 13 bases between. Germline CDR1 reads SGHDT; CDR2 reads YYEEEE. The CDR3 totals 14 residues. The CDR3 region has the DNA TGTGCCAGCAGCTGGAAGGATGTGACCACTGAAGCTTTCTTT. Its protein product is CASSWKDVTTEAFF.

This clone has more than one count but fewer than ten. The J gene is TRBJ2-7, the V gene TRBV14; TRBD1 aligns across 7 bases. Germline CDR1 and CDR2: SGHDN and FVKESK. The CDR3 is 15 amino acids. The junction had 7 bases not matched to a gene; V was cut back by 3 bases and J by 2 bases. The CDR3 nucleotides read TGTGCCAGCAGCCATCTCCGGGACAGAACCTACGAGCAGTACTTC. Amino acids: CASSHLRDRTYEQYF.

The gene calls are TRBV28 and TRBJ2-7; 10 bases match TRBD2. CDR3 length equals 13 residues. The J segment lost 4 bases and the V segment lost 6 bases, leaving 3 bases of the junction unmatched. Germline V gene data show CDR1 as MDHEN and CDR2 as SYDVKM. The CDR3 here is CASRISGRYEQYF. The DNA of the CDR3 is TGTGCCAGCAGGATTAGCGGGAGGTACGAGCAGTACTTC.

CDR3 residues: CASSESVKWNSPLHF. The CDR3 DNA is TGTGCCAGCAGTGAATCCGTGAAATGGAATTCACCCCTCCACTTT. The rearrangement joins TRBV25-1 to TRBJ1-6; D is unclear. From germline, CDR1 is MGHDK and CDR2 SYGVNS. The V end was cut by 1 base, the J end by 7 bases, with 11 bases between. This CDR3 region has 15 residues.

This clone was counted only a few times. The CDR3, as DNA: TGTGCAAGTCGCTTAGCGCTTTGGGACAGTGGGACAGATACGCAGTATTTT. It encodes CASRLALWDSGTDTQYF. V gene TRBV12-2 combines with J gene TRBJ2-3; TRBD1 reflects the table's D call only, with no check against the DNA. TRBV12-2 is reported as a pseudogene. The CDR3 loop spans 17 amino acids.

The J gene is TRBJ2-5, the V gene TRBV5-4; no definite D call. CDR3 length: 13 amino acids. Germline V gene lookup returns CDR1 SGHNT and CDR2 YYREEE (reference sequence). V was pared by 4 bases and J by 0 bases, with 7 bases between. In nucleotides, the CDR3 is TGTGCCAGCAGCCGAGCTTACCAAGAGACCCAGTACTTC. Residues: CASSRAYQETQYF. Based on the CDR3 plus reference TRBV5-4 and TRBJ2-5, the full variable domain is ETGVTQSPTHLIKTRGQQVTLRCSSQSGHNTVSWYQQALGQGPQFIFQYYREEENGRGNFPPRFSGLQFPNYSSELNVNALELDDSALYLCASSRAYQETQYFGPGTRLLVL.

This clone has only a few counts. The chain has TRBV4-3 and TRBJ1-4; no firm D call. The CDR3 length is 13 residues. Germline CDR1 is LGHNA and CDR2 is YSLEER. V dropped 0 bases and J dropped 8 bases, with 7 bases sitting between them. CDR3 region: CASSQDPWEKLFF. The CDR3 DNA follows: TGCGCCAGCAGCCAAGATCCTTGGGAAAAACTGTTTTTT.

This clone turned up a few times. V gene TRBV20-1 combines with J gene TRBJ1-1; no clear D. In germline, CDR1 is DFQATT, CDR2 SNEGSKA (reference sequence). The CDR3 is made up of 11 amino acids. V lost 3 bases, J lost 3 bases, and 5 bases lay in between. The CDR3, as DNA: TGCAGTGCTAGTACATACACTGAAGCTTTCTTT. It is translated as CSASTYTEAFF.